This record covers a single T cell receptor (beta chain). The antigen it recognizes is unknown. Qualities for individual bases were not recorded, and no much larger clone is one base off. This record belongs to a study of T cell changes during pregnancy in multiple sclerosis (dated by TCRdb to the late 2010s). With regard to the full study: The study examined how the T cell repertoire changed over the course of pregnancy in women with multiple sclerosis.

Libraries were constructed by the immunoSEQ multiplex PCR assay. TCRdb re-hosts the immuneACCESS table, in-frame sequences only. Its copies lack some clones; in the studies checked, an unresolved V gene accounts for under half of them, and the cause for the rest is not known. This sample gives tens of thousands of clones in total; over 85% of them show up just once. Together, the top ten hold 1% of the sample. Sequenced material: peripheral blood, taken in the first trimester of pregnancy. The sequence came from a female donor with multiple sclerosis, enrolled in a pregnancy study.

The CDR3 here reads CASSPDQGSEQYF. The nucleotide sequence reads TGTGCCAGCTCACCAGATCAGGGGTCCGAGCAGTACTTC. The sequence is built from TRBV18 and TRBJ2-7, and perhaps TRBD1 as D gene, on 6 matching bases. According to the germline V gene, CDR1 reads KGHSH and CDR2 reads LQKENI. From the cysteine through the phenylalanine, the CDR3 covers 13 amino acids. Just CDR3 DNA is preserved here, 39 bases in frame from base 1. V is shortened by 2 bases, J by 6 bases, and the region joining them spans 11 bases.